This T cell receptor beta chain appears in the sequencing data of a study of blood T cell repertoires in COVID-19. Overall study context: The United States, Italy and Spain provided the acute and convalescent COVID-19 samples.

This CDR3 region has 18 residues. Losses at the gene ends were 6 bases for V and 0 bases for J; bases not matched to a gene: 11. Per the germline V gene, CDR1 is MDHEN and CDR2 is SYDVKM. Produced via immunoSEQ multiplex PCR; TCRdb's table is partial and in-frame only. The profile shows some 250,000 clones, roughly 84% of them singletons. The chain has TRBV28 and TRBJ2-7; 13 positions agree with TRBD2. The TCR comes from a man between 60 and 70 years old with acute or convalescent COVID-19. Sequencing was done on a sample of peripheral blood. The CDR3 DNA sequence: TGTGCCAGCAGCCCCCGGACTAGCGGGAGACCTAGCTCCTACGAGCAGTACTTC. Amino acids: CASSPRTSGRPSSYEQYF.